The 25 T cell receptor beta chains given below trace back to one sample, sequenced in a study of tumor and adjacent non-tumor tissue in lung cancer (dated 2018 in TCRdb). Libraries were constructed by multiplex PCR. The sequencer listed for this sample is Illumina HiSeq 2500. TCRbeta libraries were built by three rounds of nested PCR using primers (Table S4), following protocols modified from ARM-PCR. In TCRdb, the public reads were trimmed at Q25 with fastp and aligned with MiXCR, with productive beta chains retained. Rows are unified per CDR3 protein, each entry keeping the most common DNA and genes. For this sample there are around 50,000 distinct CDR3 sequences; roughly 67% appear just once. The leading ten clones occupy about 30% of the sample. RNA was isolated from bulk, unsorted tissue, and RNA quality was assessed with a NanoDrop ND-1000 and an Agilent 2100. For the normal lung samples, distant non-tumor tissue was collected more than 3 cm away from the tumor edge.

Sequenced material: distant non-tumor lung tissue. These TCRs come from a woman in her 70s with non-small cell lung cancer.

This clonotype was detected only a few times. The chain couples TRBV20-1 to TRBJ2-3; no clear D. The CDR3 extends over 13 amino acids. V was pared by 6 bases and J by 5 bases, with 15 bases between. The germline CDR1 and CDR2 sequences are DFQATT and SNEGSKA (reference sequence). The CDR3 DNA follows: TGCAGTGCCGAGAGTTGGGTTGTAGATACGCAGTATTTT. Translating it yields CSAESWVVDTQYF.

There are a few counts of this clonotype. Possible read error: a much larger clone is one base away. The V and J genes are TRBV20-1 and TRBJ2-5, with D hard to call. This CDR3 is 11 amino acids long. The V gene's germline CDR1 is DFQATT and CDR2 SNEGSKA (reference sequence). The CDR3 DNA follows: TGCAGTGGAGAATTCCAAGGGACCCAGTACTTC. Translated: CSGEFQGTQYF.

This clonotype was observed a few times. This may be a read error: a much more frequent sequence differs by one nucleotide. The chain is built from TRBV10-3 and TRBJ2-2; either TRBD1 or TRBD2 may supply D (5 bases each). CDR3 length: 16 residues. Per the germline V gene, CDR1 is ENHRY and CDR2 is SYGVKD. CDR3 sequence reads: CAISDPGRANTGELLF. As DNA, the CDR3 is TGTGCCATCAGTGACCCCGGCAGGGCGAACACCGGGGAGCTGCTTTTT.

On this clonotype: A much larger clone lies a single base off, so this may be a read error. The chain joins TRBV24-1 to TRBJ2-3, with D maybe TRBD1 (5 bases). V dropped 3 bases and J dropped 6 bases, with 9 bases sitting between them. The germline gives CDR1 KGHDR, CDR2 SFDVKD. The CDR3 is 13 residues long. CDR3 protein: CATSDPTVDTQYF. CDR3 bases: TGTGCCACCAGTGATCCGACAGTGGATACGCAGTATTTT.

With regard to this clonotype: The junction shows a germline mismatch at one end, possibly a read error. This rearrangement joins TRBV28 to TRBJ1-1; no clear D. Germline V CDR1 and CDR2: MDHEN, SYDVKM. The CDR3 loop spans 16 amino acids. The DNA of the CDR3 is TGTACCAGCAGCCGACCGACACGGACTTCTCACACTGAAGCTTTCTTT. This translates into CTSSRPTRTSHTEAFF. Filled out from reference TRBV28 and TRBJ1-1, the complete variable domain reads DVKVTQSSRYLVKRTGEKVFLECVQDMDHENMFWYRQDPGLGLRLIYFSYDVKMKEKGDIPEGYSVSREKKERFSLILESASTNQTSMYLCTSSRPTRTSHTEAFFGQGTRLTVV.

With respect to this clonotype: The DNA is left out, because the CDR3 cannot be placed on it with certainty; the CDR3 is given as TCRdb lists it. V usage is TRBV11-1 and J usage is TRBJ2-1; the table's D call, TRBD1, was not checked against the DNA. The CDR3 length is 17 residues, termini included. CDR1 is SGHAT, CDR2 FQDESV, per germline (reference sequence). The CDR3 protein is CASSFPPWEYPCNEQFF.

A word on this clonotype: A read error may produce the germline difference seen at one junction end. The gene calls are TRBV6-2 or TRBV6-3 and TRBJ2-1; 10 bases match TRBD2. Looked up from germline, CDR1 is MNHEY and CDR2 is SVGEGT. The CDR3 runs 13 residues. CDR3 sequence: CTSTVAGGHEQFF. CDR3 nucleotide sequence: TGTACCAGCACGGTAGCGGGAGGACACGAGCAGTTCTTC.

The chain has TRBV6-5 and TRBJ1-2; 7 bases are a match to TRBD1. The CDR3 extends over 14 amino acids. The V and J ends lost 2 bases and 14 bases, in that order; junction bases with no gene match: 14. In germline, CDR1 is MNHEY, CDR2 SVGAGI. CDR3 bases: TGTGCCAGCAGTTACCAGGGGGGGAACTATGGCTGTACCTTC. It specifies CASSYQGGNYGCTF.

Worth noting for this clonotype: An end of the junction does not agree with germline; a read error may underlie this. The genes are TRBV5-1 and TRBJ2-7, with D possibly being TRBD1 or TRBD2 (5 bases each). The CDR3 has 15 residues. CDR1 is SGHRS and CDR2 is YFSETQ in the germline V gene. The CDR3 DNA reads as TGTGCCAGCAGCTTGGGTCCAGGGAGCGGCTACGAGCAGTACTTC. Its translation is CASSLGPGSGYEQYF.

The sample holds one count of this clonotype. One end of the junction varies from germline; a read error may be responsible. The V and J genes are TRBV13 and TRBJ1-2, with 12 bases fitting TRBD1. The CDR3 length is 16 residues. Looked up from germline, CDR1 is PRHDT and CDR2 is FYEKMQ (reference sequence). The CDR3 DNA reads TGTGCCAGCCGCTTAGAGGGACAGGGGGCTCTCTATGGCTACACCTTC. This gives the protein CASRLEGQGALYGYTF.

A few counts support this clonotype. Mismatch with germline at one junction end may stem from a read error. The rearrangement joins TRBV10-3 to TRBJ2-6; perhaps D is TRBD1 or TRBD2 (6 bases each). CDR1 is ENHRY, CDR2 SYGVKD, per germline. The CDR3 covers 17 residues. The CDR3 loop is CAISAGGGSSGANVLSF. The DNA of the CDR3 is TGTGCCATCAGTGCCGGAGGGGGGTCCTCTGGGGCCAACGTCCTGAGTTTC.

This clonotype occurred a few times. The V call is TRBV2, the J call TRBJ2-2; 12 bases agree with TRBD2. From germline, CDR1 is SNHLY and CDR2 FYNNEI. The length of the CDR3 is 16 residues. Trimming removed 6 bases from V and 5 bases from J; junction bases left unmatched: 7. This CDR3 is CASRRLAGVGTGELFF. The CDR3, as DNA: TGTGCCAGCAGAAGACTAGCGGGAGTTGGTACCGGGGAGCTGTTTTTT.

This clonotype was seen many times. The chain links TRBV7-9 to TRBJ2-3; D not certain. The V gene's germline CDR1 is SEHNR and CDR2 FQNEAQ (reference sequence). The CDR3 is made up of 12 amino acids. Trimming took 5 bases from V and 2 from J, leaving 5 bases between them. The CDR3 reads CASSLLTDTQYF. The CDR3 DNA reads TGTGCCAGCAGCCTACTCACAGATACGCAGTATTTT.

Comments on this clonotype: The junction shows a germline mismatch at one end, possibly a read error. CDR3 DNA sequence: TGTACCAGCAGCGGTCTAGCGGAGGGCAATGAGCAGTTCTTC. This translates into CTSSGLAEGNEQFF. The chain uses TRBV9 and TRBJ2-1, with 7 bases fitting TRBD2. This CDR3 comprises 14 residues. The germline gives CDR1 SGDLS, CDR2 YYNGEE.

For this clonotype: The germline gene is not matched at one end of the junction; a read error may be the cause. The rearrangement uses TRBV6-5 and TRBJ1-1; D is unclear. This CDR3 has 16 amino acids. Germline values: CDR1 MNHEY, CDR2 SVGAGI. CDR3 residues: CARSYVFGEGITEAFF. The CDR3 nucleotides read TGTGCCAGGAGTTACGTCTTCGGGGAAGGAATCACTGAAGCTTTCTTT.

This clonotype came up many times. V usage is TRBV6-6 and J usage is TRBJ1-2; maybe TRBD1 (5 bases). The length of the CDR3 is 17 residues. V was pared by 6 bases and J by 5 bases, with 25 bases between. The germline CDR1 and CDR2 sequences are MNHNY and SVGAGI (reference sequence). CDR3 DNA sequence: TGTGCCAGCAGGAAACCGGCCGAGAAAGACAGTACTTATGGCTACACCTTC. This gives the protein CASRKPAEKDSTYGYTF.

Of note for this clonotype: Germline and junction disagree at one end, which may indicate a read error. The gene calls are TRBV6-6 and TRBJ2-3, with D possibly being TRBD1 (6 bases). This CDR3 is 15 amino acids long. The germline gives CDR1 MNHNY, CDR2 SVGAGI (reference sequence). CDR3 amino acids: CAGSSGIGGADTQYF. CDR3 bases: TGTGCCGGCAGTTCCGGGATAGGGGGTGCAGATACACAGTATTTT.

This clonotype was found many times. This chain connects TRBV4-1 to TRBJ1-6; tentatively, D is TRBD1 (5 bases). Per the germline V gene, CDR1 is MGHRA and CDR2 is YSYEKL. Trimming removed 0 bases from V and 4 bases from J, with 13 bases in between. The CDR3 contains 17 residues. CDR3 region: CASSQEPTGAYNSPLHF. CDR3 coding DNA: TGCGCCAGCAGCCAAGAACCAACAGGCGCATATAATTCACCCCTCCACTTT.

The CDR3 loop reads CASSVRRVPDEQFF. In DNA form, the CDR3 reads TGTGCCAGCAGTGTGCGCAGGGTACCCGATGAGCAGTTCTTC. The V call is TRBV28, the J call TRBJ2-1, with D possibly TRBD1 on 5 matching bases. The ends were cut back, 5 bases at V and 8 bases at J, with 16 bases in the middle. Germline assignment: CDR1 MDHEN and CDR2 SYDVKM. The CDR3 loop spans 14 amino acids.

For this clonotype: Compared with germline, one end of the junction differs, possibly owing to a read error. The CDR3 nucleotides read TGTGACATCAGTGTTAATAGCGGGAGTATCAACAATGAGCAGTTCTTC. Protein sequence: CDISVNSGSINNEQFF. The chain couples TRBV10-3 to TRBJ2-1; 9 bases line up with TRBD2. The CDR3 runs 16 residues. Germline lookup yields CDR1 ENHRY and CDR2 SYGVKD.

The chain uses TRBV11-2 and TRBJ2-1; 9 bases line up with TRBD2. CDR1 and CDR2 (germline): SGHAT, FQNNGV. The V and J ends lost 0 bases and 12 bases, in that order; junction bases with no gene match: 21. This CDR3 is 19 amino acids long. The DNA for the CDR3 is TGTGCCAGCAGCTTAGATCAGGACCTAGCGGGACTACGATACAGTGGGCAGTTCTTC. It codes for CASSLDQDLAGLRYSGQFF.

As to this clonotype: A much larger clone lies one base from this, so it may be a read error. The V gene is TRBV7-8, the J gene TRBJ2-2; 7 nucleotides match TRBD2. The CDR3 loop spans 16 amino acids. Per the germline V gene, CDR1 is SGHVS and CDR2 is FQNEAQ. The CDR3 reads CASSLGGGRMTGEPFF. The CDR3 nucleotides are TGTGCCAGCAGCTTAGGTGGCGGGAGAATGACCGGGGAGCCGTTTTTT.

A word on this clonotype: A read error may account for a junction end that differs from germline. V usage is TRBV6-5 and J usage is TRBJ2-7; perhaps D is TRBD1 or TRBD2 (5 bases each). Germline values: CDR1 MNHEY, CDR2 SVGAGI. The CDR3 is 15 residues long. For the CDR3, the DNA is TGTGCCAGCACCAAGCAAGTTGAGGGACCCTACGAGCAGTATTTC. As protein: CASTKQVEGPYEQYF.

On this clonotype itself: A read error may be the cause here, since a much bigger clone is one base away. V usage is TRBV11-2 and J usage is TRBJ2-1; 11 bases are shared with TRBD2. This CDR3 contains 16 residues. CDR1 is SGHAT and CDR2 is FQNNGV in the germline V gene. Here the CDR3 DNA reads TGTGCCAGCAGCCCTAGCGGGGGGAGCTCCTACAGTGAGCAGTTCTTC. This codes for CASSPSGGSSYSEQFF. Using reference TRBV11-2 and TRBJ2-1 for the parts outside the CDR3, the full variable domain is EAGVAQSPRYKIIEKRQSVAFWCNPISGHATLYWYQQILGQGPKLLIQFQNNGVVDDSQLPKDRFSAERLKGVDSTLKIQPAKLEDSAVYLCASSPSGGSSYSEQFFGPGTRLTVL.

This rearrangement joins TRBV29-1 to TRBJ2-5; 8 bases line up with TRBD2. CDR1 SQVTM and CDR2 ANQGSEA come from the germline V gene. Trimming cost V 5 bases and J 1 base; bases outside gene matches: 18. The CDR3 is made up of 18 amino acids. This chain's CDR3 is CSVLRLASLDGFQETQYF. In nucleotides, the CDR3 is TGCAGCGTTTTGCGACTAGCGAGCCTCGACGGATTCCAAGAGACCCAGTACTTC.